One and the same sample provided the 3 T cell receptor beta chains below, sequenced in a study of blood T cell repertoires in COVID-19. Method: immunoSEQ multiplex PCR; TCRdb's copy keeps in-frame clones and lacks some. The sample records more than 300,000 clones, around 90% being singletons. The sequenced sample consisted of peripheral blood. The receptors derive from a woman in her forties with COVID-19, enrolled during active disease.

CDR3 sequence: CASSPQGKGTDTQYF. The CDR3 region has the DNA TGTGCCAGCAGCCCACAGGGGAAGGGCACAGATACGCAGTATTTT. The gene calls are TRBV5-4 and TRBJ2-3; 7 bases map to TRBD1. Germline CDR1 reads SGHNT; CDR2 reads YYREEE (reference sequence). This CDR3 has 15 residues. Trimming took 4 bases from V and 1 from J; bases not matched to a gene: 6.

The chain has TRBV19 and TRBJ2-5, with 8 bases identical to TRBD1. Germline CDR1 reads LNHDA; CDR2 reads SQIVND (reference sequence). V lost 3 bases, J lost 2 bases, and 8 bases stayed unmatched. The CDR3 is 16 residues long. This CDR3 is CASSMAPRTGQETQYF. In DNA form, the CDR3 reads TGTGCCAGTAGTATGGCCCCTCGGACAGGGCAAGAGACCCAGTACTTC.

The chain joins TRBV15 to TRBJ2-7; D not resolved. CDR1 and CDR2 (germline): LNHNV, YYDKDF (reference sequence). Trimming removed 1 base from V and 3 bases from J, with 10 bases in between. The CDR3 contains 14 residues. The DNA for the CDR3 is TGTGCCACCAGCAGAGGTAAAAGCTACTACGAGCAGTACTTC. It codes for CATSRGKSYYEQYF.